The T cell receptor beta chain under discussion was sequenced for a study of blood T cell repertoires in COVID-19. Overall study: The United States, Italy and Spain provided the acute and convalescent COVID-19 samples. In each case, the material was cDNA or gDNA derived from T cells, B-cell-depleted T cells, or PBMCs.

Here immunoSEQ multiplex PCR was the method, and the copy in TCRdb shows in-frame clones only, minus some. In the table there are roughly 28,000 clones, roughly nine tenths of which are singletons. The CDR3 runs 14 residues. CDR1 is KGHSH, CDR2 LQKENI, per germline. Trimming left V 3 bases short and J 0 bases short, with 5 bases between. The source is a human donor in a cohort sampled during active COVID-19. The V gene is TRBV18, the J gene TRBJ1-4; no clear D. Sequenced material: peripheral blood. The CDR3 loop reads CASSPTSTNEKLFF. CDR3 DNA sequence: TGTGCCAGCTCACCGACATCAACTAATGAAAAACTGTTTTTT.